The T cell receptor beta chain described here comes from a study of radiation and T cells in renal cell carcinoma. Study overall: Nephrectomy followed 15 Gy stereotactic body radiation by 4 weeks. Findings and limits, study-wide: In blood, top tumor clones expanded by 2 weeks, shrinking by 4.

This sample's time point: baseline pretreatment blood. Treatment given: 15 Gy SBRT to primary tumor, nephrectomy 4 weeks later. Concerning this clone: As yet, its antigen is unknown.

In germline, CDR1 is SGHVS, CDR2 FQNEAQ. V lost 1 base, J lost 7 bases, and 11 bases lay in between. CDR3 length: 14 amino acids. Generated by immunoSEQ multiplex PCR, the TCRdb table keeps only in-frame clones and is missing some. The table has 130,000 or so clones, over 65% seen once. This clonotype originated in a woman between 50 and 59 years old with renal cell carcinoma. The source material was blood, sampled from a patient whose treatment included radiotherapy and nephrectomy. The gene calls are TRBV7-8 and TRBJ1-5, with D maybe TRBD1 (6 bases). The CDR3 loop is CASSLGGRGQPQHF. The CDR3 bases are TGTGCCAGCAGCTTAGGGGGGCGGGGGCAGCCCCAGCATTTT.